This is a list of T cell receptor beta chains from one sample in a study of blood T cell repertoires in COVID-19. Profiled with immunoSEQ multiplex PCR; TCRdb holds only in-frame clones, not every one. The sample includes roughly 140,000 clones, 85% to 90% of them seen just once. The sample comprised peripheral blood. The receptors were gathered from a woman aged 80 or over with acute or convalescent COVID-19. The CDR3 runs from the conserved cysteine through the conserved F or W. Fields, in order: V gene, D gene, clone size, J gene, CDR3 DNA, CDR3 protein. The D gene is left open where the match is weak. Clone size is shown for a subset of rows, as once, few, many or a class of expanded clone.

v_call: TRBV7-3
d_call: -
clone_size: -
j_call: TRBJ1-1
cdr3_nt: TGTGCCAGCAGCTTAGGGGGGGCGTCGAACACTGAAGCTTTCTTT
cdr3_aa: CASSLGGASNTEAFF

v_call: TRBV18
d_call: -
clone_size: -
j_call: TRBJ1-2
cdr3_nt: TGTGCCAGCTCACCGACCTTTAGGACAGAGAATGGCTACACCTTC
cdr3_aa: CASSPTFRTENGYTF

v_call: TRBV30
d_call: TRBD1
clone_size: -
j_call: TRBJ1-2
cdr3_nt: TGTGCCTGGGACACAGGGGGCCTCGGCTATGGCTACACCTTC
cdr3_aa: CAWDTGGLGYGYTF

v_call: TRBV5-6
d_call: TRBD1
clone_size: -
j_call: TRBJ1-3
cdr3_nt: TGTGCCAGCAGCGGGACAGGGCGGTACGGAAACACCATATATTTT
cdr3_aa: CASSGTGRYGNTIYF

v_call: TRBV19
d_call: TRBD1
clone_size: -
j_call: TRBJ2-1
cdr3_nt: TGTGCCAGTAGTAGGGGGACAGGGGGTTCCTACAATGAGCAGTTCTTC
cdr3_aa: CASSRGTGGSYNEQFF

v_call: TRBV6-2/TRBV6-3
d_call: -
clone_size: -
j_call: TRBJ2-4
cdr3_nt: TGTGCCAGCAGTTACACTCCGGGACAACTAGCCAAAAACATTCAGTACTTC
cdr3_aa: CASSYTPGQLAKNIQYF

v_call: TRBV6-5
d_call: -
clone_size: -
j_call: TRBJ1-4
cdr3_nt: TGTGCCAGCACTTCCACCCGGGGGGCTGGTGAAAAACTGTTTTTT
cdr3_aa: CASTSTRGAGEKLFF

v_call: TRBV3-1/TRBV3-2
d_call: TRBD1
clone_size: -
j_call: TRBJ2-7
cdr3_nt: TGTGCCAGCAGCCCGTCGGACAGGGGGAACGAGCAGTACTTC
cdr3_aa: CASSPSDRGNEQYF

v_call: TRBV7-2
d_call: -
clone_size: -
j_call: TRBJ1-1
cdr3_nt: TGTGCCAGCAGCTTAGGGCGGGGGTACACTGAAGCTTTCTTT
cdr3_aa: CASSLGRGYTEAFF

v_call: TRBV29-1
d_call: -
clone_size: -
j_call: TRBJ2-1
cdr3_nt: TGCAGCGTTGACAGGGGATACAATGAGCAGTTCTTC
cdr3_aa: CSVDRGYNEQFF

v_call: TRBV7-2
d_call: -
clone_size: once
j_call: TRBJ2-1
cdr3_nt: TGTGCCAGCAGCTTAGACAGGGGAGGCTACAATGAGCAGTTCTTC
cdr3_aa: CASSLDRGGYNEQFF

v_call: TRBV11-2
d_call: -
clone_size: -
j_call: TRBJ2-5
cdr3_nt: TGTGCCAGCAGCCCAGAGCGGGTTTTCCAAGAGACCCAGTACTTC
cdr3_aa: CASSPERVFQETQYF

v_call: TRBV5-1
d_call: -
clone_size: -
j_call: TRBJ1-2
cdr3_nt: TGCGCCAGCAGCTTGGTGACAGGCCAGGACTATGGCTACACCTTC
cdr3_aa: CASSLVTGQDYGYTF

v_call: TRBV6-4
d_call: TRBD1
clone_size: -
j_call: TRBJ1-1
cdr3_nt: TGTGCCAGCAGTGATGACAGGGCGGGTAAAGCTTTCTTT
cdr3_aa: CASSDDRAGKAFF

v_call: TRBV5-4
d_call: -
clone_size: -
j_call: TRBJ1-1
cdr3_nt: TGTGCCAGCAGCTTCCCGGGATTCAAGGAGACTGAAGCTTTCTTT
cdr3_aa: CASSFPGFKETEAFF

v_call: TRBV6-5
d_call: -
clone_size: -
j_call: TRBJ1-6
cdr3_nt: TGTGCCAGCAGCTTAGGTCAGGCGAATTCACCCCTCCACTTT
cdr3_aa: CASSLGQANSPLHF

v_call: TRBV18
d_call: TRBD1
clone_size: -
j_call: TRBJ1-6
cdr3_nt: TGTGCCAGCTCACCATTTTCGACAGGGCTGGGATCACCCCTCCACTTT
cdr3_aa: CASSPFSTGLGSPLHF

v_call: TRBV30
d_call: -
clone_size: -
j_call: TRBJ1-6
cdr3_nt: TGTGCCTGGAGTGTACTGGGGACTATCCGGGATTCACCCCTCCACTTT
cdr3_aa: CAWSVLGTIRDSPLHF

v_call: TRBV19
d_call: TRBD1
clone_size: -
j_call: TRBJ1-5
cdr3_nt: TGTGCCAGTAGTTCCCCTGACAGGGCTAAAAGCAATCAGCCCCAGCATTTT
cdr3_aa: CASSSPDRAKSNQPQHF

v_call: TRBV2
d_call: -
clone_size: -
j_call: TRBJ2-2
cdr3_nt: TGTGCCAGCGGGGCGGGATACACCGGGGAGCTGTTTTTT
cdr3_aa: CASGAGYTGELFF

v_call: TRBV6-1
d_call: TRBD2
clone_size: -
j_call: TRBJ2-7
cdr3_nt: TGTGCCAGCAGTGGGGGACTAGCGGGGAACCCCTACGAGCAGTACTTC
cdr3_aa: CASSGGLAGNPYEQYF

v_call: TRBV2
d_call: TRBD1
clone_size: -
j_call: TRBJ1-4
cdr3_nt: TGTGCCAGCAGTAGACAGGGTGGAATTGAAAAACTGTTTTTT
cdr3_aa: CASSRQGGIEKLFF

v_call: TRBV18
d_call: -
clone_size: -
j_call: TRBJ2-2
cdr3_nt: TGTGCCAGCTCACCCATCGGACAAGAGACCGGGGAGCTGTTTTTT
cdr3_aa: CASSPIGQETGELFF